This entry lists 32 T cell receptor beta chains sequenced from one sample in a study of glioma-infiltrating T cells. The iRepertoire nested amplicon-rescue multiplex PCR amplified TCR alpha and beta CDR3s from RNA. TCRdb re-derived calls from the multiplex PCR reads in MiXCR, one entry per CDR3 protein. The sample lists approximately 190,000 distinct CDR3 sequences; over 25% were seen once. The specimen was glioma tissue, nonneoplastic brain tissue, or PBMCs (not recorded which). All receptors come from a human donor with low-grade glioma or glioblastoma, undergoing nonglioma brain surgery, or in good health (not recorded which).

Concerning this clonotype itself: A much larger clone lies a single base off, so this may be a read error. The CDR3, as DNA: TGTGCCAGCAGCCAACGTGGGACAACCTATGGCTACAACTTC. It codes for CASSQRGTTYGYNF. The J gene is TRBJ1-2, the V gene TRBV4-2, with D possibly matching TRBD1 (6 bases). CDR1 LGHNA and CDR2 YNFKEQ come from the germline V gene. The CDR3 has 14 residues.

The rearrangement joins TRBV12-5 to TRBJ2-1; D call uncertain. Germline CDR1 reads LGHNT; CDR2 reads FRNRAP. The V gene lost 4 bases and the J gene lost 9 bases, with 13 bases spanning the gap. This CDR3 spans 13 amino acids. CDR3 loop: CASGSSPLVEQFF. The CDR3 bases are TGTGCTAGTGGTTCATCCCCCCTCGTTGAGCAGTTCTTC.

This clonotype was seen repeatedly, ten times or more. This rearrangement joins TRBV29-1 to TRBJ2-7; TRBD1 is a possible D gene (5 bases). The CDR3 loop spans 10 amino acids. V was pared by 5 bases and J by 8 bases, with 10 bases between. Germline V gene sequence: CDR1 SQVTM, CDR2 ANQGSEA. CDR3 sequence reads: CSVSSGKQYF. The CDR3 DNA follows: TGCAGCGTTTCCTCAGGGAAGCAGTACTTC.

Turning to this clonotype: A much larger clone is a single base away; this may be a read error. The chain combines TRBV27 with TRBJ2-6; a weak D match, TRBD1 (5 bases). Germline loops: CDR1 MNHEY, CDR2 SMNVEV (reference sequence). This CDR3 contains 17 residues. CDR3 protein: CASTTSRTPSGANLLTF. For the CDR3, the DNA is TGTGCCAGCACCACATCCAGGACGCCTTCTGGGGCCAACCTCCTGACTTTC.

This clonotype was counted ten times or more. The chain employs TRBV6-1 and TRBJ2-7; 7 nucleotides line up with TRBD1. This CDR3 has 12 amino acids. V shed 7 bases and J 7 bases; nucleotides not matched to a gene: 7. CDR1 and CDR2 (germline): MNHNS, SASEGT. The CDR3, as DNA: TGTGCCAGCAAGACAGGGCAGCGGGAGCAGTACTTC. Protein product: CASKTGQREQYF.

This clonotype was seen ten or more times. The gene calls are TRBV7-2 and TRBJ2-3, with 12 bases aligning to TRBD2. This CDR3 is built from 16 residues. The J segment lost 4 bases and the V segment lost 5 bases, leaving 7 bases of the junction unmatched. Germline CDR1 reads SGHTA; CDR2 reads FQGNSA. The DNA of the CDR3 is TGTGCCAGCAGCCCACGGACTAGCGGGATATCAGATACGCAGTATTTT. Amino acid sequence: CASSPRTSGISDTQYF.

Comments on this clonotype: One base away lies a much larger clone, so this may be a sequencing read error. The CDR3 DNA reads as TGCAGCGCTACTAGTGAGGGAACAGATACGCAGTATTTT. This gives the protein CSATSEGTDTQYF. This sequence joins TRBV29-1 and TRBJ2-3; weak D call: TRBD2 (5 bases). CDR3 length equals 13 residues. V was trimmed by 7 bases and J by 3 bases, leaving 14 bases between them. Germline loops: CDR1 SQVTM, CDR2 ANQGSEA.

The chain employs TRBV5-1 and TRBJ2-3; TRBD1 might be the D (5 bases). The CDR3 loop spans 10 amino acids. The V and J ends lost 7 bases and 6 bases respectively, with 6 bases between them. Germline values: CDR1 SGHRS, CDR2 YFSETQ. The CDR3 nucleotides read TGCGCCAGCCCAGGGGATACGCAGTATTTT. Protein sequence: CASPGDTQYF.

In regard to this clonotype: This may stem from a read error, because a much larger clone lies one nucleotide away. The chain links TRBV4-3 to TRBJ2-3; D gene uncertain. Germline V lookup: CDR1 LGHNA, CDR2 YSLEER. The CDR3 totals 15 residues. The chain's CDR3 is CASSQDPKSTDKQYF. The CDR3 DNA is TGCGCCAGCAGCCAAGATCCAAAGAGCACAGATAAGCAGTATTTT.

The chain has TRBV30 and TRBJ2-7, with D unclear. The length of the CDR3 is 13 residues. Trimming left V 0 bases short and J 2 bases short, with 8 bases between. In germline, CDR1 is GTSNPN, CDR2 SVGIG (reference sequence). The CDR3 bases are TGTGCCTGGAGTGTACGTAGAGCCTACGAGCAGTACTTC. Amino acids: CAWSVRRAYEQYF. Combining the CDR3 with reference TRBV30 and TRBJ2-7 gives the whole variable domain SQTIHQWPATLVQPVGSPLSLECTVEGTSNPNLYWYRQAAGRGLQLLFYSVGIGQISSEVPQNLSASRPQDRQFILSSKKLLLSDSGFYLCAWSVRRAYEQYFGPGTRLTVT.

This chain uses TRBV5-6 with TRBJ2-7; TRBD2 is a possible D gene (5 bases). The V end was cut by 4 bases, the J end by 0 bases, with 17 bases between. Germline V gene lookup returns CDR1 SGHDT and CDR2 YYEEEE. This CDR3 is 16 amino acids long. The CDR3 nucleotides are TGTGCCAGCAGCCTACCTGGAGGCTGGAGCTCCTACGAGCAGTACTTC. Protein: CASSLPGGWSSYEQYF. The complete variable domain, with remaining parts taken from reference TRBV5-6 and TRBJ2-7, reads DAGVTQSPTHLIKTRGQQVTLRCSPKSGHDTVSWYQQALGQGPQFIFQYYEEEERQRGNFPDRFSGHQFPNYSSELNVNALLLGDSALYLCASSLPGGWSSYEQYFGPGTRLTVT.

Comment on this clonotype: A much bigger clone sits one base away, suggesting this may be a read error. The chain employs TRBV3-1 and TRBJ2-7, with 7 bases identical to TRBD2. The CDR3 consists of 12 residues. Germline lookup yields CDR1 LGHDT and CDR2 YNNKEL (reference sequence). V shed 9 bases, J shed 2 bases, and the junction held 4 bases outside the gene matches. In nucleotides, the CDR3 is TGTGCCAGTGGACTAGATACCTACGAGCAGTACTTC. Protein product: CASGLDTYEQYF.

In this sample, this clonotype turned up many times. This chain joins TRBV4-2 and TRBJ1-2, with a possible D match to TRBD1 (5 bases). The V end was cut by 1 base, the J end by 1 base, with 7 bases between. This CDR3 is built from 14 residues. Per the germline V gene, CDR1 is LGHNA and CDR2 is YNFKEQ. CDR3 amino acids: CASSQGGVNYGYTF. The CDR3 nucleotides read TGTGCCAGCAGCCAAGGGGGGGTTAACTATGGCTACACCTTC.

Remarks on this clonotype: With a much larger clone just one base away, this may be a read error. The CDR3 bases are TGTGCCAGCAGTTTCTGGTCTAGCGACCGCAATGAGCAGTTCTTC. Its protein is CASSFWSSDRNEQFF. This chain uses TRBV12-3 or TRBV12-4 with TRBJ2-1; possibly TRBD2 for D (6 bases). The CDR3 covers 15 residues. V was shortened by 3 bases and J by 6 bases, with 15 bases between the two germline ends.

This clonotype was found many times. The chain is built from TRBV28 and TRBJ1-2, with D uncertain. Germline values: CDR1 MDHEN, CDR2 SYDVKM. Trimming stripped 2 bases from V and 4 bases from J, with 17 bases between. The CDR3 has 16 residues. CDR3 protein: CASSLISTLTFYGYTF. The DNA for the CDR3 is TGTGCCAGCAGTTTAATATCTACACTTACCTTCTATGGCTACACCTTC.

This clonotype was recorded at least ten times. The gene calls are TRBV28 and TRBJ2-4, with 11 bases lining up with TRBD2. With 4 bases clipped from V and 6 bases from J, the junction kept 2 bases outside the gene matches. Germline V CDR1 and CDR2: MDHEN, SYDVKM. The CDR3 has 14 residues. The CDR3 DNA sequence: TGTGCCAGCAGTTCAGGGACTAGCGGAAACATTCAGTACTTC. Amino acids: CASSSGTSGNIQYF.

This chain links TRBV9 with TRBJ2-5, with D possibly being TRBD1 (6 bases). Germline V gives CDR1 SGDLS, CDR2 YYNGEE. The CDR3 is made up of 13 amino acids. V was shortened by 4 bases and J by 2 bases, with 9 bases between the two germline ends. CDR3 nucleotide sequence: TGTGCCAGCAGCACGGGACATCAAGAGACCCAGTACTTC. Translation gives CASSTGHQETQYF. Full variable domain (rest looked up from reference TRBV9 and TRBJ2-5): DSGVTQTPKHLITATGQRVTLRCSPRSGDLSVYWYQQSLDQGLQFLIQYYNGEERAKGNILERFSAQQFPDLHSELNLSSLELGDSALYFCASSTGHQETQYFGPGTRLLVL.

The V gene is TRBV30, the J gene TRBJ1-5; D possibly corresponds to TRBD1 (6 bases). The CDR3 spans 15 residues. V lost 5 bases and J 5 bases, leaving 19 bases between the germline ends. Germline values: CDR1 GTSNPN, CDR2 SVGIG (reference sequence). CDR3: CAWSGGRRGHQPQHF. The CDR3 DNA reads TGTGCCTGGTCTGGGGGACGGCGGGGGCATCAGCCCCAGCATTTT.

This clonotype showed up many times. The rearrangement links TRBV2 to TRBJ2-1, with D maybe TRBD2 (5 bases). Germline V gives CDR1 SNHLY, CDR2 FYNNEI. Trimming removed 6 bases at V and 2 bases at J, with 11 bases between. The CDR3 has 14 residues. The CDR3: CASRDSSPYNEQFF. The CDR3 nucleotides are TGTGCCAGCAGGGACTCTTCCCCCTACAATGAGCAGTTCTTC.

V gene TRBV30 combines with J gene TRBJ1-5; D is unresolved. The germline CDR1 and CDR2 sequences are GTSNPN and SVGIG (reference sequence). Trimming took off 1 base at V and 1 base at J, with 11 bases between the two ends. The CDR3 is made up of 15 amino acids. CDR3 in amino acids: CAWSANGVSNQPQHF. CDR3 nucleotide sequence: TGTGCCTGGAGTGCTAATGGGGTAAGCAATCAGCCCCAGCATTTT. Full variable domain (missing parts from reference TRBV30 and TRBJ1-5): SQTIHQWPATLVQPVGSPLSLECTVEGTSNPNLYWYRQAAGRGLQLLFYSVGIGQISSEVPQNLSASRPQDRQFILSSKKLLLSDSGFYLCAWSANGVSNQPQHFGDGTRLSIL.

This clonotype was detected ten times or more. The chain is built from TRBV24-1 and TRBJ1-2; 9 positions agree with TRBD1. CDR1 is KGHDR and CDR2 is SFDVKD in the germline V gene. This CDR3 spans 13 amino acids. Losses at the gene ends were 9 bases for V and 8 bases for J; bases not matched to a gene: 9. The CDR3 bases are TGTGCCACCGGTCCCGGGACAGGGTACGGCTACACCTTC. It translates to CATGPGTGYGYTF.

With respect to this clonotype: Given a much more abundant clone one base away, this may be a read error. V usage is TRBV3-1 and J usage is TRBJ2-1; 10 bases are shared with TRBD2. Trimming took 1 base from V and 12 from J; bases not matched to a gene: 6. The CDR3 is 14 amino acids. Germline CDR1 reads LGHDT; CDR2 reads YNNKEL (reference sequence). The CDR3 DNA sequence: TGTGCCAGCAGCCAAGTTACTAGCGGGAACGGGCAGTTCTTC. Residues: CASSQVTSGNGQFF.

V and J are TRBV29-1 and TRBJ2-7, with 10 bases aligning to TRBD2. This CDR3 has 14 residues. J gave up 1 base and V 5 bases, and 5 bases lay outside the gene matches. CDR1 is SQVTM, CDR2 ANQGSEA, per germline. DNA of the CDR3: TGCAGCGTTTGCCGGACTAGCGGATCCTACGAGCAGTACTTC. Translated: CSVCRTSGSYEQYF.

The sample holds one count of this clonotype. At one of its ends the junction is not consistent with the germline gene, which may arise from a read error. V usage is TRBV19 and J usage is TRBJ2-1, with no clear D. The CDR3 runs to 14 residues. From germline, CDR1 is LNHDA and CDR2 SQIVND (reference sequence). The CDR3 region has the DNA TGTGCCAGTAGTATCGCAAGAGGCTACAATGAGAAGTTCTTC. Protein sequence: CASSIARGYNEKFF.

This clonotype turned up a few times. This chain uses TRBV20-1 with TRBJ2-7; D uncertain. Trimming removed 0 bases at V and 0 bases at J, with 12 bases between. The CDR3 is made up of 15 amino acids. Looked up from germline, CDR1 is DFQATT and CDR2 is SNEGSKA (reference sequence). CDR3 bases: TGCAGTGCTAGAGATTTTAGGCAGGACTCCTACGAGCAGTACTTC. Protein sequence: CSARDFRQDSYEQYF.

There are many counts of this clonotype. J is TRBJ2-5 and V is TRBV5-4; 7 bases fit TRBD1. There are 14 residues in the CDR3. J gave up 2 bases and V 5 bases, and 6 bases lay outside the gene matches. The V gene's germline CDR1 is SGHNT and CDR2 YYREEE (reference sequence). Here the CDR3 DNA reads TGTGCCAGCAGTTCCCAGGGGGTACAAGAGACCCAGTACTTC. The encoded protein is CASSSQGVQETQYF.

There are many counts of this clonotype. This chain links TRBV5-1 with TRBJ2-1; 10 bases map to TRBD2. The CDR3 totals 18 residues. After removal of 2 bases from V and 3 bases from J, the junction contained 11 bases not matched to a gene. CDR1 is SGHRS, CDR2 YFSETQ, per germline. The CDR3 sequence is CASSFLVPGLAFYNEQFF. Written as DNA, the CDR3 is TGCGCCAGCAGCTTTTTAGTTCCGGGACTAGCGTTCTACAATGAGCAGTTCTTC.

Points on this clonotype: One end of the junction does not line up with germline, which may come from a read error. V usage is TRBV27 and J usage is TRBJ1-5; a weak D match, TRBD1 (6 bases). Germline V gene sequence: CDR1 MNHEY, CDR2 SMNVEV (reference sequence). The CDR3 loop spans 18 amino acids. This CDR3 is CASSIAGGLRGSNQPKHF. CDR3 sequence (DNA): TGTGCCAGCAGTATAGCGGGGGGCCTTAGGGGGAGCAATCAGCCCAAGCATTTT.

As for this clonotype: With a much larger clone just one base away, this may be a read error. This sequence joins TRBV29-1 and TRBJ1-1; no firm D call. CDR3 length equals 10 residues. Per the germline V gene, CDR1 is SQVTM and CDR2 is ANQGSEA. The ends were cut back, 4 bases at V and 5 bases at J, with 5 bases in the middle. CDR3 amino acids: CSVGRTEAFF. In nucleotides, the CDR3 is TGCAGCGTTGGGAGGACTGAAGCTTTCTTT.

There are many counts of this clonotype. The chain combines TRBV25-1 with TRBJ2-2; 11 bases agree with TRBD2. Per germline, CDR1 MGHDK and CDR2 SYGVNS. The CDR3 totals 14 residues. The V segment lost 10 bases and the J segment 3 bases; nucleotides outside the gene matches: 4. In DNA, the CDR3 is TGTGCCACCGGACTAGCGGGCGACACCGGGGAGCTGTTTTTT. Its protein product is CATGLAGDTGELFF.

The table lists this clonotype with many counts. This chain uses TRBV27 with TRBJ2-4; D unresolved. Germline CDR1 is MNHEY and CDR2 is SMNVEV (reference sequence). This CDR3 contains 17 residues. V lost 4 bases and J lost 3, with 19 bases in between. Written as DNA, the CDR3 is TGTGCCAGCAGTTCTCCCGCCGGGCATCAAGTCAAAAACATTCAGTACTTC. This codes for CASSSPAGHQVKNIQYF.

Comments on this clonotype: A much larger clonotype is one base distant, so this may be a read error. The CDR3 reads CAISETTPGWYGYTF. In DNA form, the CDR3 reads TGTGCCATCAGTGAAACCACCCCAGGGTGGTATGGCTACACCTTC. The chain is built from TRBV10-3 and TRBJ1-2; tentatively, D is TRBD1 (5 bases). The CDR3 consists of 15 residues. CDR1 and CDR2 from the germline V gene are ENHRY and SYGVKD. With 3 bases removed from V and 5 bases from J, the gap between germline ends came to 16 bases.